This T cell receptor (beta chain) is drawn from a study of breast tumors, draining lymph nodes, adjacent tissues. Study-wide results and caveats: Tumor T cell lymph node origin was a supported hypothesis, not proven.

Breast cancer patients provided tissue from their axillary draining lymph nodes. TCRdb called the multiplex PCR reads again in MiXCR, with one record for every CDR3 protein. This table holds more than 85,000 distinct CDR3 sequences, 21% found once. Germline V gene lookup returns CDR1 SGDLS and CDR2 YYNGEE. Trimming took 7 bases from V and 5 from J; bases not matched to a gene: 10. This CDR3 is built from 16 residues. Turning to this clonotype: Its specificity is unknown. One base away lies a much larger clone, so this may be a sequencing read error.

Material for sequencing was axillary lymph node tissue. This clonotype originated in a female donor with breast cancer. Some clones in this sample may be carry-over from other donors' samples. The chain is built from TRBV9 and TRBJ2-3; 13 bases map to TRBD2. The CDR3 protein is CASGAVLAGGVDTQYF. The CDR3 nucleotides are TGTGCCAGCGGCGCCGTACTAGCGGGAGGGGTAGATACGCAGTATTTT.